The 13 T cell receptor beta chains below all came from one sample that was sequenced in a study of cytomegalovirus exposure and HLA in healthy donors. The PCR made use of 60 Vbeta and 13 Jbeta primers. Repertoires were generated with immunoSEQ multiplex PCR, while TCRdb's copy carries only in-frame clones and drops some. The sample yields approximately 110,000 clones, just under 70% seen once. The specimen was PBMCs. The receptors originated from a woman aged 70-85 years in good health and CMV-seropositive.

V and J are TRBV5-8 and TRBJ1-2; 8 bases map to TRBD1. Germline CDR1 and CDR2: SGHTS and YDEGEE. The CDR3 sequence is 14 residues long. V gave up 9 bases and J gave up 3 bases; unmatched junction bases: 10. CDR3 region: CATPGRGLYYGYTF. The CDR3 coding sequence is TGTGCCACCCCGGGCAGGGGGCTTTACTATGGCTACACCTTC.

The J gene is TRBJ1-2, the V gene TRBV7-9; 9 nucleotides align to TRBD1. V lost 1 base to trimming and J lost 6 bases; unmatched junction nucleotides: 3. This CDR3 comprises 14 residues. The germline V gene encodes CDR1 SEHNR and CDR2 FQNEAQ (reference sequence). CDR3 sequence reads: CASSLVTGGHGYTF. The CDR3, as DNA: TGTGCCAGCAGCTTAGTAACAGGGGGCCATGGCTACACCTTC.

The chain joins TRBV27 to TRBJ2-1, with 9 bases fitting TRBD1. Germline V CDR1 and CDR2: MNHEY, SMNVEV (reference sequence). CDR3 size: 16 residues. With V trimmed by 6 bases and J by 0 bases, 6 bases remained unmatched. The CDR3 DNA follows: TGTGCCAGCAGCACTGGGACAGGGAGCTCCTACAATGAGCAGTTCTTC. Residues: CASSTGTGSSYNEQFF.

The rearrangement links TRBV6-4 to TRBJ1-1; TRBD1 might be the D (5 bases). V was clipped by 7 bases and J by 4 bases, with 16 bases between them. Per germline, CDR1 MRHNA and CDR2 SNTAGT. The CDR3 length is 14 residues. As DNA, the CDR3 is TGTGCCAGCATCGCTGGGGGGGGGAGCACTGAAGCTTTCTTT. This gives the protein CASIAGGGSTEAFF.

This clone was recorded only once. This chain links TRBV6-1 with TRBJ2-7; TRBD2 aligns across 7 bases. The CDR3 has 14 amino acids. Germline V lookup: CDR1 MNHNS, CDR2 SASEGT. The trim removed 6 bases at V and 6 bases at J, leaving 11 bases unmatched. The CDR3 here is CASRERGVAGEQYF. CDR3 coding DNA: TGTGCCAGCAGGGAGCGGGGCGTAGCGGGCGAGCAGTACTTC.

In DNA, the CDR3 is TGTGCCAGTAGTTTTAACAGGGGTAGCAATGAAAAACTGTTTTTT. This gives the protein CASSFNRGSNEKLFF. The rearrangement uses TRBV19 and TRBJ1-4; TRBD1 aligns across 7 bases. The CDR3 has 15 amino acids. V shed 5 bases, J shed 5 bases, and the junction held 8 bases outside the gene matches. Germline V gene sequence: CDR1 LNHDA, CDR2 SQIVND (reference sequence).

CDR3 residues: CAWRGLAGRADTQYF. The CDR3 DNA reads TGTGCCTGGAGGGGTCTAGCGGGGCGGGCAGATACGCAGTATTTT. The chain carries TRBV30 and TRBJ2-3; 9 nucleotides agree with TRBD2. The CDR3 is made up of 15 amino acids. V gave up 3 bases and J gave up 4 bases; unmatched junction bases: 8. Germline values: CDR1 GTSNPN, CDR2 SVGIG (reference sequence). Full variable domain (outside the CDR3, taken from reference TRBV30 and TRBJ2-3): SQTIHQWPATLVQPVGSPLSLECTVEGTSNPNLYWYRQAAGRGLQLLFYSVGIGQISSEVPQNLSASRPQDRQFILSSKKLLLSDSGFYLCAWRGLAGRADTQYFGPGTRLTVL.

This clone has more than one count but fewer than ten. V and J are TRBV14 and TRBJ2-7; 8 bases are shared with TRBD2. This CDR3 comprises 15 residues. Looked up from germline, CDR1 is SGHDN and CDR2 is FVKESK. Germline trimming cut 1 base from V and 4 bases from J; bases unmatched to any gene: 6. This CDR3 is CASSQGTAGEYEQYF. CDR3 nucleotide sequence: TGTGCCAGCAGCCAAGGGACAGCGGGGGAATACGAGCAGTACTTC.

This clone was seen more than once but under ten times. The chain joins TRBV29-1 to TRBJ2-7; TRBD2 might be the D (6 bases). Germline V gene data show CDR1 as SQVTM and CDR2 as ANQGSEA. CDR3 length: 13 residues. Trimming took off 6 bases at V and 2 bases at J, with 14 bases between the two ends. CDR3 nucleotides: TGCAGCGTCTATCAACCGGGGGCCTACGAGCAGTACTTC. Residues: CSVYQPGAYEQYF.

The chain joins TRBV11-1 to TRBJ2-7; possible D gene TRBD1, 6 bases. V was shortened by 4 bases and J by 3 bases, with 10 bases between the two germline ends. The CDR3 covers 13 residues. The germline CDR1 and CDR2 sequences are SGHAT and FQDESV (reference sequence). The CDR3 loop reads CASSSWDNYEQYF. CDR3 in DNA: TGTGCCAGCAGCTCTTGGGACAACTACGAGCAGTACTTC. The full variable domain, in which reference TRBV11-1 and TRBJ2-7 provide the parts outside the CDR3, is EAEVAQSPRYKITEKSQAVAFWCDPISGHATLYWYRQILGQGPELLVQFQDESVVDDSQLPKDRFSAERLKGVDSTLKIQPAELGDSAMYLCASSSWDNYEQYFGPGTRLTVT.

The V and J genes are TRBV28 and TRBJ1-2; D remains unclear. The CDR3 runs to 13 residues. V was trimmed by 2 bases and J by 2 bases, leaving 6 bases between them. The germline V gene encodes CDR1 MDHEN and CDR2 SYDVKM. CDR3 loop: CASSLDTNYGYTF. The CDR3 region has the DNA TGTGCCAGCAGTTTAGATACAAACTATGGCTACACCTTC.

The V and J genes are TRBV10-2 and TRBJ1-1; no definite D call. Between the trimmed V and J ends, which lost 6 bases and 1 base, there was a span of 9 bases. CDR3 length equals 13 residues. The germline gives CDR1 WSHSY, CDR2 SAAADI. The CDR3 sequence is CASRMNRNTEAFF. In DNA, the CDR3 is TGCGCCAGCAGGATGAACAGGAACACTGAAGCTTTCTTT.

V and J are TRBV5-4 and TRBJ2-7, with 9 bases aligning to TRBD2. After removal of 3 bases from V and 0 bases from J, the junction contained 7 bases not matched to a gene. Germline V gene lookup returns CDR1 SGHNT and CDR2 YYREEE (reference sequence). The CDR3 loop spans 16 amino acids. CDR3 nucleotide sequence: TGTGCCAGCAGCTCCCGAGCGGGGGGTGTCTCCTACGAGCAGTACTTC. This encodes CASSSRAGGVSYEQYF.